The clone carrying this TCR beta chain was counted a single time. Original processing methods: Quantification of nucleated cells was approximated via reference gene primer amplification. Method: immunoSEQ multiplex PCR; TCRdb's copy keeps in-frame clones and lacks some. V, J and clone size are taken as reported in that table, and D and trimming were inferred from the DNA itself. This table holds approximately 150,000 clones, more than 65% found once. These data come from a study of blood T cell repertoires in COVID-19. Study as a whole: Spain, Italy and the United States supplied samples that represented acute and convalescent COVID-19. PBMCs, B-cell-depleted T cells, or T cells provided the cDNA or gDNA that made up the material.

The CDR3 totals 16 residues. CDR1 is MNHNS, CDR2 SASEGT, per germline. Trimming took 4 bases from V and 0 from J, leaving 12 bases between them. The sequenced sample was PBMCs or T cells enriched from blood (not recorded which). This TCR was sampled from a man between 45 and 60 years old who had recovered from COVID-19. The gene calls are TRBV6-1 and TRBJ2-2; D perhaps matches TRBD1 (7 bases). The CDR3 loop is CASSGGGGTNTGELFF. DNA of the CDR3: TGTGCCAGCAGTGGAGGGGGCGGGACGAACACCGGGGAGCTGTTTTTT.